This T cell receptor beta chain was found in a study of T cells in Graves' hyperthyroidism and ophthalmopathy. On this clonotype: One junction end does not reproduce the germline sequence, and a read error may be involved.

The germline gives CDR1 PRHDT, CDR2 FYEKMQ (reference sequence). This CDR3 is 16 amino acids long. Authors of the study amplified TCR beta CDR3 regions from RNA transcripts. Initially, a first-round RT-PCR of the TCR CDR3 employed the HTBI primer set. Each CDR3 protein is one row after TCRdb ran MiXCR on the multiplex PCR reads. The table records under 200,000 distinct CDR3 sequences, less than 10% of them present only once. Sequencing used blood. The J gene is TRBJ2-2, the V gene TRBV13; 7 positions agree with TRBD1. The clonotype comes from a woman aged 18-29 years with Graves' hyperthyroidism that later progressed to Graves' ophthalmopathy. CDR3 sequence: CASSNRGQPNTEELFF. CDR3 in DNA: TGTGCCAGCAGCAACCGGGGACAGCCCAATACCGAGGAGCTGTTTTTT.